These 17 T cell receptor beta chains were sequenced from one sample in a study of T-cell memory formation after mild COVID-19 (dated by TCRdb to the early 2020s). Library construction relied on 5' RACE. The sequencing machine was an Illumina NovaSeq 6000. Using fastp trimming at Q25 and MiXCR clonotype assembly, TCRdb reanalyzed the public sequencing data and kept in-frame beta chains. Rows with a matching CDR3 protein are joined into one entry that keeps the most common DNA and genes. For this sample the table gives about 160,000 distinct CDR3 sequences, of which roughly 28% were detected only once. About 12% of the sample is taken by the ten largest. Sequenced material: PBMCs or a T cell subset sorted from them (not recorded which). These receptors came from an adult woman who had mild COVID-19 (a few samples of this study predate the infection). The sample titles of this study are shuffled in the database, so cell type and time point are left out; the donor was told from shared clones.

The V call is TRBV19, the J call TRBJ2-4; 9 positions agree with TRBD1. The CDR3 spans 15 residues. Unmatched junction bases numbered 7, after V lost 9 bases and J lost 1 base. Germline V gene data show CDR1 as LNHDA and CDR2 as SQIVND (reference sequence). CDR3 sequence: CASRPGTGAKNIQYF. The CDR3, as DNA: TGTGCCAGCCGTCCCGGGACAGGGGCCAAAAACATTCAGTACTTC.

The chain combines TRBV20-1 with TRBJ1-1, with unresolved D. This CDR3 is built from 13 residues. The germline CDR1 and CDR2 sequences are DFQATT and SNEGSKA (reference sequence). V was shortened by 4 bases and J by 2 bases, with 11 bases between the two germline ends. CDR3 residues: CSANPTTNTEAFF. The DNA for the CDR3 is TGCAGTGCTAACCCGACAACAAACACTGAAGCTTTCTTT.

This chain joins TRBV10-3 and TRBJ1-1, with D unclear. This CDR3 has 13 amino acids. The germline CDR1 and CDR2 sequences are ENHRY and SYGVKD. V was cut by 5 bases and J by 3 bases, with 10 bases left in between. This CDR3 is CAISFGSDTEAFF. As DNA, the CDR3 is TGTGCCATCAGTTTTGGGAGCGACACTGAAGCTTTCTTT.

This chain joins TRBV7-9 and TRBJ2-1; 13 bases map to TRBD2. CDR3 size: 15 residues. Germline CDR1 is SEHNR and CDR2 is FQNEAQ (reference sequence). V shed 5 bases, J shed 8 bases, and the junction held 6 bases outside the gene matches. The CDR3 bases are TGTGCCAGCAGCCCTTGGACTAGCGGGAGTGATGAGCAGTTCTTC. It codes for CASSPWTSGSDEQFF.

The chain couples TRBV14 to TRBJ2-7; 8 positions match TRBD1. CDR3 length equals 15 residues. J was trimmed by 2 bases and V by 4 bases; bases with no gene match: 7. Germline V gene lookup returns CDR1 SGHDN and CDR2 FVKESK. CDR3 nucleotide sequence: TGTGCCAGCAGCCTACGGACAGGGCTTACCTACGAGCAGTACTTC. This codes for CASSLRTGLTYEQYF.

In its sample, this clonotype was seen a few times. V usage is TRBV7-6 and J usage is TRBJ1-1; 7 bases line up with TRBD1. CDR3 length: 14 residues. Germline V gene lookup returns CDR1 SGHVS and CDR2 FNYEAQ. V lost 5 bases, J lost 1 base, and 4 bases stayed unmatched. CDR3: CASSNRDRNTEAFF. DNA for the CDR3: TGTGCCAGCAGCAACCGGGACAGGAACACTGAAGCTTTCTTT.

This rearrangement joins TRBV5-8 to TRBJ2-7; tentative D call: TRBD1 (6 bases). The CDR3 length is 8 residues. Germline CDR1 reads SGHTS; CDR2 reads YDEGEE. CDR3 bases: TGTGCCAGCAACCAGGGGTTAGTC. It is translated as CASNQGLV.

V gene TRBV6-1 combines with J gene TRBJ1-1; 9 bases align to TRBD1. The CDR3 loop spans 17 amino acids. V lost 5 bases to trimming and J lost 1 base; unmatched junction nucleotides: 11. The V gene's germline CDR1 is MNHNS and CDR2 SASEGT. The CDR3 coding sequence is TGTGCCAGCAGTCTAACAGGGGGCTTAGCGGCGAACACTGAAGCTTTCTTT. Residues: CASSLTGGLAANTEAFF.

This clonotype has only a few counts. This sequence joins TRBV7-8 and TRBJ2-7; D perhaps matches TRBD1 (5 bases). There are 13 residues in the CDR3. Deletions cut 3 bases from V and 0 bases from J, with 6 bases between. Germline CDR1 is SGHVS and CDR2 is FQNEAQ. CDR3 sequence: CASSFDSSYEQYF. The DNA of the CDR3 is TGTGCCAGCAGCTTCGACAGCTCCTACGAGCAGTACTTC.

This clonotype has a handful of counts. This chain's CDR3 is CASSSPGLEETQYF. The CDR3 nucleotides read TGTGCCAGCAGTTCCCCGGGACTTGAAGAGACCCAGTACTTC. The gene calls are TRBV12-3 or TRBV12-4 and TRBJ2-5, with D perhaps matching TRBD2 (6 bases). With 4 bases removed from V and 3 bases from J, the gap between germline ends came to 12 bases. The CDR3 is made up of 14 amino acids.

The chain combines TRBV18 with TRBJ1-2; no reliable D call. Trimming left V 3 bases short and J 8 bases short, with 10 bases between. The CDR3 is made up of 12 amino acids. Germline lookup yields CDR1 KGHSH and CDR2 LQKENI. CDR3 loop: CASSPKDSGYTF. DNA for the CDR3: TGTGCCAGCTCACCGAAGGATTCGGGCTACACCTTC.

This CDR3 reads CASSVIRGKDPENTEAFF. The CDR3 nucleotides are TGTGCCAGCAGCGTCATCAGGGGTAAGGACCCTGAGAACACTGAAGCTTTCTTT. The chain combines TRBV5-6 with TRBJ1-1; D is perhaps TRBD1 (6 bases). Germline CDR1 and CDR2: SGHDT and YYEEEE. Trimming removed 4 bases at V and 1 base at J, with 23 bases between. The CDR3 covers 18 residues.

The V gene is TRBV24-1, the J gene TRBJ2-3, with D possibly TRBD1 on 5 matching bases. The germline CDR1 and CDR2 sequences are KGHDR and SFDVKD. The germline V and J ends were trimmed by 10 bases and 0 bases, with 10 bases remaining between them. The CDR3 spans 13 residues. CDR3 amino acids: CATQVDSTDTQYF. The CDR3 region has the DNA TGTGCCACACAGGTAGACAGCACAGATACGCAGTATTTT.

The chain couples TRBV7-2 to TRBJ2-5; a possible D gene is TRBD1 (5 bases). CDR3 size: 14 residues. Germline CDR1 is SGHTA and CDR2 is FQGNSA. With 5 bases removed from V and 0 bases from J, the gap between germline ends came to 10 bases. For the CDR3, the DNA is TGTGCCAGCAGCACCACAGGTCACCAAGAGACCCAGTACTTC. The encoded protein is CASSTTGHQETQYF.

This clonotype was seen only a few times. The gene calls are TRBV5-1 and TRBJ2-7; no clear D. The ends were cut back, 4 bases at V and 2 bases at J, with 13 bases in the middle. The CDR3 contains 14 residues. Germline V gene lookup returns CDR1 SGHRS and CDR2 YFSETQ. The CDR3 reads CASSPAPGAYEQYF. The CDR3 nucleotides read TGCGCCAGCAGCCCGGCCCCCGGAGCCTACGAGCAGTACTTC.

This clonotype turned up a few times. The rearrangement joins TRBV28 to TRBJ2-3; TRBD1 matches at 8 bases. Trimming took 4 bases from V and 13 from J; bases not matched to a gene: 7. The length of the CDR3 is 12 residues. Germline CDR1 and CDR2: MDHEN and SYDVKM. The DNA for the CDR3 is TGTGCCAGCAGTTCCGGACAGGGTAGGGAGTATTTT. This translates into CASSSGQGREYF.

This clonotype was counted a few times. The chain carries TRBV11-2 and TRBJ2-5; D is ambiguous. CDR3 length: 14 amino acids. Trimming removed 0 bases at V and 2 bases at J, with 7 bases between. CDR1 SGHAT and CDR2 FQNNGV come from the germline V gene. The CDR3 DNA follows: TGTGCCAGCAGCTTAGAGGGTTTGCAAGAGACCCAGTACTTC. This sequence encodes CASSLEGLQETQYF.